This T cell receptor (beta chain) was captured by sequencing in a study of regulatory T cells in long-lasting Graves disease. Study-wide findings and caveats: Persistent Graves' patients showed reduced TCR diversity versus newly diagnosed patients. Comparison showed that persistent patients shared more public clonotypes (fewer than 3,000) than new patients (roughly 970).

Building the TCR beta libraries relied on iRepertoire HTBI primers, and CDR3 regions underwent Arm-PCR. Original data processing: The study identified about 60 TRBV and some 15 TRBJ segments across samples. One entry per CDR3 protein results from TCRdb running MiXCR on the multiplex PCR reads. Clone size and V and J calls follow TCRdb, not the original study. The top ten hold roughly 18% of the sample, which has 400,000 to 500,000 distinct CDR3 sequences, around 13% seen once. This clonotype was recorded many times. Its antigen is not identified. The time point denotes: newly diagnosed GD, antithyroid drugs for less than 3 months. PBMC RNA was the source of the TCR library. V was pared by 4 bases and J by 4 bases, with 16 bases between. This CDR3 is 15 amino acids long. Germline V gene sequence: CDR1 MDHEN, CDR2 SYDVKM. This sample was also put to use in a study of T cells in Graves' hyperthyroidism and ophthalmopathy. That investigation notes: A first-round RT-PCR of the TCR CDR3 used the HTBI primer set.

The receptor comes from a woman between 45 and 60 years old with Graves disease. The rearrangement joins TRBV28 to TRBJ1-2, with a weak D call TRBD1 (6 bases). The sequences come from peripheral blood mononuclear cells (PBMCs), collected at new diagnosis, from a patient treated with antithyroid drugs. The DNA for the CDR3 is TGTGCCAGCAGTTCCGGACAGACGGGTCGCTATGGCTACACCTTC. This translates into CASSSGQTGRYGYTF.